This T cell receptor beta chain is drawn from a study of CD8+ T cells in alopecia areata. CDR1 and CDR2 (germline): GTSNPN, SVGIG (reference sequence). J was trimmed by 4 bases and V by 4 bases; bases with no gene match: 4. The CDR3 is 12 residues long. Treatment in this sample: oral pan-JAK inhibitor, 5-10 mg twice daily. Sequencing used cDNA as its template, made by extracting RNA and reverse transcribing it. Clones were read by immunoSEQ multiplex PCR, and TCRdb kept only the in-frame ones, dropping some. The data show 150,000 to 200,000 clones, just under 65% seen once. The chain links TRBV30 to TRBJ2-7; TRBD1 matches at 7 bases. Sequences were derived from CD4+ T cells sorted from blood, sampled around week 50, from a patient treated with tofacitinib. The sequence came from a human donor with alopecia areata. In DNA, the CDR3 is TGTGCCTGGAAGCTGGACAGGTACGAGCAGTACTTC. It codes for CAWKLDRYEQYF.